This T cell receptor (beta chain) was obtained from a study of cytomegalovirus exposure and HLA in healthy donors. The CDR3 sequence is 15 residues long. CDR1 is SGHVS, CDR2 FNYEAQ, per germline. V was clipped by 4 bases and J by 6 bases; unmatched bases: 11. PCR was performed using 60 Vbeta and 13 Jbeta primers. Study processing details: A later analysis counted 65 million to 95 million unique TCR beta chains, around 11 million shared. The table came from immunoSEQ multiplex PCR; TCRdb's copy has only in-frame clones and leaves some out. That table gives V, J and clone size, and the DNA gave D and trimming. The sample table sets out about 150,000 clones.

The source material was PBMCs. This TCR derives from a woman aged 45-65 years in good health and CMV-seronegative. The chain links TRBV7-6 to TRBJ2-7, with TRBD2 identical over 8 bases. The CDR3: CASSSLREGPSEQYF. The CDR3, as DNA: TGTGCCAGCAGCTCCCTCCGGGAGGGCCCCTCCGAGCAGTACTTC.